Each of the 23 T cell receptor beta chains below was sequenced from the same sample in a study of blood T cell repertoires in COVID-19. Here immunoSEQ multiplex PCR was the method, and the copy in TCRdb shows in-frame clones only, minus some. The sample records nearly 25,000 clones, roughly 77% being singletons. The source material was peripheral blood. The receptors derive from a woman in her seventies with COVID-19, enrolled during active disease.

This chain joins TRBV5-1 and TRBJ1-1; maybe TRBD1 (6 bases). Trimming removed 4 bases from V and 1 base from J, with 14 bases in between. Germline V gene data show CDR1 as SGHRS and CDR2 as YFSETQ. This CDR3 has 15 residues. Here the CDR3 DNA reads TGCGCCAGCAGCCAAGAGCGACAGGCGAACACTGAAGCTTTCTTT. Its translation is CASSQERQANTEAFF. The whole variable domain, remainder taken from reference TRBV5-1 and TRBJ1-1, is KAGVTQTPRYLIKTRGQQVTLSCSPISGHRSVSWYQQTPGQGLQFLFEYFSETQRNKGNFPGRFSGRQFSNSRSEMNVSTLELGDSALYLCASSQERQANTEAFFGQGTRLTVV.

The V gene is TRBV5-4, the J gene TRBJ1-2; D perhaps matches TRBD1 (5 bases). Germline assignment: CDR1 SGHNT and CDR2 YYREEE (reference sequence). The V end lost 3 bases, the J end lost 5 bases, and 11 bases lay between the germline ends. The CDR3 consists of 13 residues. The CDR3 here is CASSYSREYGYTF. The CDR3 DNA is TGTGCCAGCAGCTATAGCAGGGAATATGGCTACACCTTC.

This chain's CDR3 is CASSQATSGFGDTQYF. CDR3 DNA sequence: TGCGCCAGCAGCCAGGCGACTAGCGGCTTTGGAGATACGCAGTATTTT. The J gene is TRBJ2-3, the V gene TRBV4-3, with 9 bases matching TRBD2. V trimming: 3 bases; J trimming: 5 bases; junction bases outside the gene matches: 9. The CDR3 spans 16 residues. Per germline, CDR1 LGHNA and CDR2 YSLEER.

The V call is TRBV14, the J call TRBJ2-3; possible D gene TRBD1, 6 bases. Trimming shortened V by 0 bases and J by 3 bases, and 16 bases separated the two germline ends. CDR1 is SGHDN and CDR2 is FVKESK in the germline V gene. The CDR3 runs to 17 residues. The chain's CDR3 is CASSQDVRGSSTDTQYF. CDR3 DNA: TGTGCCAGCAGCCAAGATGTCAGGGGATCGTCAACAGATACGCAGTATTTT.

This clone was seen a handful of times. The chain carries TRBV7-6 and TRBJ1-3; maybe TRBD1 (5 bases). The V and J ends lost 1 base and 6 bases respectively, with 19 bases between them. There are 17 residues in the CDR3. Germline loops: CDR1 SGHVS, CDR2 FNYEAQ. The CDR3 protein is CASSLGAVTALENTIYF. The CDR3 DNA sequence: TGTGCCAGCAGCTTAGGGGCCGTGACAGCTCTGGAAAACACCATATATTTT.

CDR3 nucleotide sequence: TGTGCCAGCGAGCCCGGCGGGGGCACCGGGGAGCTGTTTTTT. It is translated as CASEPGGGTGELFF. The chain recombines TRBV3-1 (or the pseudogene TRBV3-2) with TRBJ2-2; 7 bases agree with TRBD2. Germline V gene sequence: CDR1 LGHDT, CDR2 YNNKEL (reference sequence). This CDR3 has 14 residues. After removal of 8 bases from V and 4 bases from J, the junction contained 7 bases not matched to a gene.

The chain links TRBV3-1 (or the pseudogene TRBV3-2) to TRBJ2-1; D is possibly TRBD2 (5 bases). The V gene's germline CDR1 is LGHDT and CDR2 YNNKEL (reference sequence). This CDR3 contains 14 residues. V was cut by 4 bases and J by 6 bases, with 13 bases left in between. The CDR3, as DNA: TGTGCCAGCAGCCTCGGACTCGGGCCCAATGAGCAGTTCTTC. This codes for CASSLGLGPNEQFF.

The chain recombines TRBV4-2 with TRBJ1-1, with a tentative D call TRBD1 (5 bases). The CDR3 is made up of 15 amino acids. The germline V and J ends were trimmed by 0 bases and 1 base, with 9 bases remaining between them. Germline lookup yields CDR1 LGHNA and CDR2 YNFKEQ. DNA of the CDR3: TGTGCCAGCAGCCAAGATCTCAGGGAGAACACTGAAGCTTTCTTT. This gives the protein CASSQDLRENTEAFF.

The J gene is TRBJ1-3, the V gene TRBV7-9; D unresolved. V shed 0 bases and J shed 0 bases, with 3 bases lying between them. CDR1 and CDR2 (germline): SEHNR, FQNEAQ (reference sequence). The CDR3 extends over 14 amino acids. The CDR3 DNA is TGTGCCAGCAGCTTAGCGGCCTCTGGAAACACCATATATTTT. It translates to CASSLAASGNTIYF.

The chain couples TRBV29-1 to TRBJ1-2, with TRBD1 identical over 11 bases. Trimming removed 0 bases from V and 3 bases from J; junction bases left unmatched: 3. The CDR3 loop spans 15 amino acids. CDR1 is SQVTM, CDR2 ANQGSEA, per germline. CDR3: CSVEDLGQGDYGYTF. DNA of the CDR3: TGCAGCGTTGAAGATCTGGGACAGGGGGACTATGGCTACACCTTC.

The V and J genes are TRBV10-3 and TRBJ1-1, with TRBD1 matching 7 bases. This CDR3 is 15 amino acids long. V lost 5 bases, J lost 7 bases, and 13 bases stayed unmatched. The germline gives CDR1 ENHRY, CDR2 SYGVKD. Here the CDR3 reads CAISSDRRPILEAFF. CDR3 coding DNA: TGTGCCATCAGTTCGGACAGGAGGCCGATACTTGAAGCTTTCTTT.

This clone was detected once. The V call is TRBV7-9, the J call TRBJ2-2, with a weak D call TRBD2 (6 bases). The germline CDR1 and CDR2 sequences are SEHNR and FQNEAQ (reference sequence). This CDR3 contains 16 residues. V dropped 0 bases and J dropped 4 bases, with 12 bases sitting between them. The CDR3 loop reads CASSLAAGRSTGELFF. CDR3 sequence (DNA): TGTGCCAGCAGCTTAGCGGCGGGAAGGAGCACCGGGGAGCTGTTTTTT. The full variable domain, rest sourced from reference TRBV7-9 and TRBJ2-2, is DTGVSQNPRHKITKRGQNVTFRCDPISEHNRLYWYRQTLGQGPEFLTYFQNEAQLEKSRLLSDRFSAERPKGSFSTLEIQRTEQGDSAMYLCASSLAAGRSTGELFFGEGSRLTVL.

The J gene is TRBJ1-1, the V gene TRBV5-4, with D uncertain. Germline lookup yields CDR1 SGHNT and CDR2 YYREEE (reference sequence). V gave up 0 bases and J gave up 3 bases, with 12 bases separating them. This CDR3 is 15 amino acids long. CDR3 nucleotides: TGTGCCAGCAGCTTGGGGCAAAGTATGGACACTGAAGCTTTCTTT. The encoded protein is CASSLGQSMDTEAFF.

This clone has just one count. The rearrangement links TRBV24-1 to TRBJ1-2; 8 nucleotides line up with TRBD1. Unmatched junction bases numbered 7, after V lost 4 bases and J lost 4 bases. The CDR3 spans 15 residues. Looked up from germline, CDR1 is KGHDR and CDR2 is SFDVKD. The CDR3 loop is CATSDKGQGGYGYTF. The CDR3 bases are TGTGCCACCAGTGACAAAGGACAGGGTGGCTATGGCTACACCTTC.

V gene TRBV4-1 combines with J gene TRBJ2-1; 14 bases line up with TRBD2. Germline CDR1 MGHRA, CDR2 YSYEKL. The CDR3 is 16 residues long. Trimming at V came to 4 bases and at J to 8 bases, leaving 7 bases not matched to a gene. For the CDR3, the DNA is TGCGCCAGCAGCCTCGGACTAGCGGGAGGTTGGGATGAGCAGTTCTTC. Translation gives CASSLGLAGGWDEQFF.

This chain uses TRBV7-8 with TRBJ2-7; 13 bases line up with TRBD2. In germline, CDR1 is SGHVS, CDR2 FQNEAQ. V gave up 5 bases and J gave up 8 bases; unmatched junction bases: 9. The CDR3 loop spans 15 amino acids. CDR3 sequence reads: CASSPTSGRKGKQYV. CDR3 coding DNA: TGTGCCAGCAGCCCGACTAGCGGGAGGAAAGGGAAGCAGTACGTC.

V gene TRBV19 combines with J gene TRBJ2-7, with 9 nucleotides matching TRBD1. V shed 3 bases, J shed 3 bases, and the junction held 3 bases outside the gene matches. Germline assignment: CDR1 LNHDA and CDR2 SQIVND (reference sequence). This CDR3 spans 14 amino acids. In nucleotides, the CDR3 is TGTGCCAGTAGTATGGGGACAGGGCTCTACGAGCAGTACTTC. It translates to CASSMGTGLYEQYF.

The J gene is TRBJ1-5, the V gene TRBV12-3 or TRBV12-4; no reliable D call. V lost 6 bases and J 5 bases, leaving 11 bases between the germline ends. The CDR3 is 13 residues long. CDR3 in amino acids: CASSVERDQPQHF. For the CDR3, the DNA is TGTGCCAGCAGCGTCGAGAGGGATCAGCCCCAGCATTTT.

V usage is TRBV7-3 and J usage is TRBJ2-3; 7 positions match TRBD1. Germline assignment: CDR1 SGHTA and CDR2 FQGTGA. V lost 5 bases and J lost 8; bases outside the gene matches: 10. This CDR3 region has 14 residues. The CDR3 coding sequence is TGTGCCAGCAGCCCCGACAGGGTAGGCGGTACGCAGTATTTT. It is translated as CASSPDRVGGTQYF.

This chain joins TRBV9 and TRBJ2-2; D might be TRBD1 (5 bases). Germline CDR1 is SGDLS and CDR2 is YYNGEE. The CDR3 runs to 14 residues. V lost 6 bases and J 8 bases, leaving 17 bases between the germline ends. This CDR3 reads CASKGNTGSGELFF. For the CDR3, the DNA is TGTGCCAGCAAAGGGAATACAGGCTCAGGGGAGCTGTTTTTT.

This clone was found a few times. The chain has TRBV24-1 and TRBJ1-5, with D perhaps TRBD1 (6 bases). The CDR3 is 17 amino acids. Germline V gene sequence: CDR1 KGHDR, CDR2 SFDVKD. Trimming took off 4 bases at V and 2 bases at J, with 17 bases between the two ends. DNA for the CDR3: TGTGCCACCAGTGAGTCTACAGGGCCTCGGGGCAATCAGCCCCAGCATTTT. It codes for CATSESTGPRGNQPQHF.

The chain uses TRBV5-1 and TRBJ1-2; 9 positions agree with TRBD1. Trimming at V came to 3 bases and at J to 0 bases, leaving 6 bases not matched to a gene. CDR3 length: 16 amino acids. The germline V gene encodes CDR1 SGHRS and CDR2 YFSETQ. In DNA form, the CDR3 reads TGCGCCAGCAGCTGGGGGGACAGGGTTTCTAACTATGGCTACACCTTC. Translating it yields CASSWGDRVSNYGYTF.

CDR3 protein: CASTQRGLETQYF. The DNA of the CDR3 is TGTGCCAGCACTCAAAGGGGGCTCGAGACCCAGTACTTC. The V call is TRBV12-3 or TRBV12-4, the J call TRBJ2-5; 7 positions agree with TRBD1. This CDR3 has 13 residues. Trimming took 7 bases from V and 5 from J; bases not matched to a gene: 7.